The clone carrying this TCR beta chain appeared many times. V lost 0 bases to trimming and J lost 0 bases, with 13 bases between them. This CDR3 contains 17 residues. In germline, CDR1 is MGHRA, CDR2 YSYEKL. The data are from a study of blood T cells in healthy people across ages. The authors ran a second PCR of about 7 to 11 cycles using a sample-barcoded 5' primer and a J-beta primer mix. Each CDR3 protein gets one entry after TCRdb re-called the 5' RACE reads with MiXCR. Of hundreds of thousands of distinct CDR3 sequences listed, more than 45% were seen once; the top ten hold about 13%. The chain joins TRBV4-1 to TRBJ2-3, with D tentatively TRBD2 (6 bases). The material sequenced was blood. This clonotype originated in a woman older than 75 in good health. Here the CDR3 reads CASSQDRAGTSTDTQYF. The CDR3 DNA is TGCGCCAGCAGCCAAGATCGCGCTGGGACTAGCACAGATACGCAGTATTTT.